These 15 T cell receptor beta chains came from one sample sequenced in a study of CD8 T cells in Susac syndrome. An amount of RNA that ranged from about 0.45 to 1 ug was reverse transcribed with random hexamers. MiXCR was run by TCRdb on the immunoSEQ multiplex PCR reads, yielding one entry per CDR3 protein. Of about 190,000 distinct CDR3 sequences in the sample, approximately 94% were seen once. What was sequenced was CD4+ T cells from PBMCs. These receptors were taken from a human donor in good health.

V and J are TRBV29-1 and TRBJ1-1; D remains ambiguous. CDR1 is SQVTM and CDR2 is ANQGSEA in the germline V gene. This CDR3 has 13 amino acids. The V end lost 3 bases, the J end lost 3 bases, and 11 bases lay between the germline ends. CDR3 sequence: CSVDGQIDTEAFF. The DNA for the CDR3 is TGCAGCGTTGATGGCCAGATTGACACTGAAGCTTTCTTT. Supplemented by reference TRBV29-1 and TRBJ1-1, the full variable domain reads SAVISQKPSRDICQRGTSLTIQCQVDSQVTMMFWYRQQPGQSLTLIATANQGSEATYESGFVIDKFPISRPNLTFSTLTVSNMSPEDSSIYLCSVDGQIDTEAFFGQGTRLTVV.

The V gene is TRBV1, the J gene TRBJ1-2; TRBD1 is the table's D call and was not checked against the DNA. TRBV1 is labeled a pseudogene. The CDR3 loop spans 13 amino acids. CDR3 amino acids: CTSRQGGDYGYTF. Written as DNA, the CDR3 is TGCACCAGCAGACAAGGGGGCGACTATGGCTACACCTTC.

The chain uses TRBV12-3 or TRBV12-4 and TRBJ1-5; no firm D call. CDR3 size: 14 residues. Trimming took 5 bases from V and 3 from J, leaving 11 bases between them. The CDR3 is CASSPKGTNQPQHF. CDR3 in DNA: TGTGCCAGCAGTCCCAAGGGAACCAATCAGCCCCAGCATTTT.

The chain couples TRBV9 to TRBJ1-5; a possible D gene is TRBD1 (5 bases). Germline assignment: CDR1 SGDLS and CDR2 YYNGEE. V was clipped by 2 bases and J by 6 bases, with 15 bases between them. The CDR3 is made up of 15 amino acids. The CDR3 here is CASSVGGGLLQPQHF. As DNA, the CDR3 is TGTGCCAGCAGCGTCGGGGGGGGACTTCTTCAGCCCCAGCATTTT.

The CDR3 bases are TGCAGCGTTGAACAGGGTAGTAATGAGCAGTTCTTC. Translating gives CSVEQGSNEQFF. The V gene is TRBV29-1, the J gene TRBJ2-1; maybe TRBD1 (5 bases). CDR1 is SQVTM, CDR2 ANQGSEA, per germline. V was clipped by 2 bases and J by 7 bases, with 9 bases between them. The CDR3 totals 12 residues.

This clonotype was recorded once. The gene calls are TRBV5-1 and TRBJ1-3; 8 bases line up with TRBD1. The length of the CDR3 is 17 residues. Unmatched junction bases numbered 10, after V lost 5 bases and J lost 0 bases. Germline CDR1 SGHRS, CDR2 YFSETQ. CDR3 bases: TGCGCCAGCAGTTCTAACAGGGGGGCTAGCTCTGGAAACACCATATATTTT. Translation: CASSSNRGASSGNTIYF.

V and J are TRBV19 and TRBJ1-2, with TRBD1 identical over 8 bases. The length of the CDR3 is 14 residues. CDR1 and CDR2 (germline): LNHDA, SQIVND (reference sequence). With V trimmed by 5 bases and J by 6 bases, 8 bases remained unmatched. The CDR3 nucleotides are TGTGCCAGTAGTGTCCAGACAGGGGTGGATGGCTACACCTTC. Its translation is CASSVQTGVDGYTF. Filled out from reference TRBV19 and TRBJ1-2, the complete variable domain reads DGGITQSPKYLFRKEGQNVTLSCEQNLNHDAMYWYRQDPGQGLRLIYYSQIVNDFQKGDIAEGYSVSREKKESFPLTVTSAQKNPTAFYLCASSVQTGVDGYTFGSGTRLTVV.

This sequence joins TRBV6-1 and TRBJ1-5; unclear D gene. The CDR3 has 16 residues. The V end lost 6 bases, the J end lost 6 bases, and 21 bases lay between the germline ends. CDR1 and CDR2 (germline): MNHNS, SASEGT. The CDR3 nucleotides are TGTGCCAGCAGCGTGCCTGGGCCGGGCGGTCCTCAGCCCCAGCATTTT. Translation gives CASSVPGPGGPQPQHF.

This chain links TRBV3-1 with TRBJ1-6, with 8 bases matching TRBD1. Trimming took 0 bases from V and 6 from J; bases not matched to a gene: 1. Per the germline V gene, CDR1 is LGHDT and CDR2 is YNNKEL (reference sequence). The CDR3 is made up of 15 amino acids. The CDR3 protein is CASSQDTGGNSPLHF. The CDR3 nucleotides read TGTGCCAGCAGCCAAGATACAGGGGGTAATTCACCCCTCCACTTT.

The chain is built from TRBV28 and TRBJ1-5, with D tentatively TRBD1 (6 bases). The V and J ends lost 4 bases and 5 bases respectively, with 15 bases between them. From germline, CDR1 is MDHEN and CDR2 SYDVKM. The CDR3 totals 15 residues. CDR3 sequence: CASSSGGTGYQPQHF. CDR3 in DNA: TGTGCCAGCAGTTCCGGCGGCACAGGGTATCAGCCCCAGCATTTT.

V usage is TRBV7-9 and J usage is TRBJ1-6; D perhaps matches TRBD1 (5 bases). Between the trimmed V and J ends, which lost 5 bases and 6 bases, there was a span of 17 bases. The V gene's germline CDR1 is SEHNR and CDR2 FQNEAQ (reference sequence). This CDR3 is built from 16 residues. CDR3 residues: CASSLSARASNSPLHF. The CDR3 DNA reads TGTGCCAGCAGCCTTTCCGCCAGGGCAAGTAATTCACCCCTCCACTTT.

CDR3 sequence reads: CASSPRTSGGTGTDTQYF. CDR3 DNA: TGTGCCAGCTCACCGAGGACTAGCGGGGGTACAGGCACAGATACGCAGTATTTT. This rearrangement joins TRBV18 to TRBJ2-3; 13 bases are a match to TRBD2. Germline CDR1 and CDR2: KGHSH and LQKENI. Unmatched junction bases numbered 7, after V lost 3 bases and J lost 1 base. This CDR3 has 18 residues.

This chain joins TRBV18 and TRBJ1-1; the D is unclear. Germline V CDR1 and CDR2: KGHSH, LQKENI. CDR3 length: 12 residues. V was cut by 2 bases and J by 4 bases, with 5 bases left in between. The CDR3 DNA sequence: TGTGCCAGCTCACCAGGGAGCACTGAAGCTTTCTTT. Amino acid sequence: CASSPGSTEAFF.

This chain connects TRBV5-1 to TRBJ2-1, with TRBD1 matching over 9 bases. V dropped 5 bases and J dropped 0; count of bases not matched to a gene: 9. The CDR3 has 17 amino acids. Germline values: CDR1 SGHRS, CDR2 YFSETQ. The chain's CDR3 is CASSPGTGSSSYNEQFF. CDR3 in DNA: TGCGCCAGCAGTCCCGGGACAGGGTCCAGCTCCTACAATGAGCAGTTCTTC.

The chain recombines TRBV20-1 with TRBJ2-7; 14 nucleotides align to TRBD2. Losses at the gene ends were 6 bases for V and 5 bases for J; bases not matched to a gene: 6. The CDR3 has 14 amino acids. CDR1 is DFQATT, CDR2 SNEGSKA, per germline (reference sequence). The CDR3 is CSAIGTSGGNEQYF. DNA for the CDR3: TGCAGTGCGATCGGGACTAGCGGGGGCAACGAGCAGTACTTC.